These 10 T cell receptor beta chains were sequenced from one sample in a study of identical twins. TCRdb analysed the 5' RACE reads with MiXCR anew, one entry per CDR3 protein. The table has roughly 350,000 distinct CDR3 sequences, 7% to 9.5% seen once; the top ten hold roughly 9%. Input material: naive T cells sorted from blood. These receptors all stem from a woman in her 50s in good health.

The CDR3 here is CATMGGQRHSGELFF. The CDR3 nucleotides read TGTGCCACCATGGGGGGACAGCGGCACTCCGGGGAGCTGTTTTTT. The gene calls are TRBV24-1 and TRBJ2-2; a possible D gene is TRBD1 (7 bases). Trimming took 8 bases from V and 6 from J, leaving 18 bases between them. The CDR3 runs 15 residues. Germline CDR1 and CDR2: KGHDR and SFDVKD.

This clonotype was observed a handful of times. The rearrangement links TRBV7-3 to TRBJ2-7, with 7 bases fitting TRBD2. The CDR3 is made up of 12 amino acids. V shed 11 bases, J shed 0 bases, and the junction held 4 bases outside the gene matches. Germline V gene sequence: CDR1 SGHTA, CDR2 FQGTGA. CDR3 sequence reads: CAPRGDSYEQYF. The CDR3 DNA follows: TGTGCCCCTCGGGGGGACTCCTACGAGCAGTACTTC.

In this sample, this clonotype turned up many times. The chain is built from TRBV12-3 or TRBV12-4 and TRBJ2-7, with D hard to call. This CDR3 region has 12 residues. The ends were cut back, 6 bases at V and 4 bases at J, with 10 bases in the middle. The chain's CDR3 is CASSLQLYEQYV. CDR3 sequence (DNA): TGTGCCAGCAGCCTACAACTGTACGAGCAGTACGTC.

The chain uses TRBV11-2 and TRBJ2-7, with TRBD2 identical over 9 bases. V was pared by 4 bases and J by 0 bases, with 10 bases of the junction left unmatched. The CDR3 length is 17 residues. Germline CDR1 reads SGHAT; CDR2 reads FQNNGV. CDR3 sequence: CASSSIAGARSSYEQYV. In DNA form, the CDR3 reads TGTGCCAGCAGCTCAATAGCGGGGGCCAGGAGCTCCTACGAGCAGTACGTC.

The chain couples TRBV5-5 to TRBJ2-5; 10 bases map to TRBD1. V shed 3 bases and J 1 base; nucleotides not matched to a gene: 12. This CDR3 contains 18 residues. Germline V lookup: CDR1 SGHKS, CDR2 YYEKEE (reference sequence). The CDR3 protein is CASSWTMAGTGVQETQYF. In nucleotides, the CDR3 is TGTGCCAGCAGCTGGACTATGGCCGGGACAGGGGTCCAAGAGACCCAGTACTTC.

The chain carries TRBV19 and TRBJ2-1; no clear D gene. The CDR3 is 16 residues long. V was shortened by 3 bases and J by 2 bases, with 14 bases between the two germline ends. Germline V gene lookup returns CDR1 LNHDA and CDR2 SQIVND (reference sequence). The CDR3 here is CASSIRIHPTYNEQFF. As DNA, the CDR3 is TGTGCCAGTAGTATCCGGATTCACCCTACCTACAATGAGCAGTTCTTC.

A few counts support this clonotype. The chain is built from TRBV11-3 and TRBJ1-2; no clear D gene. With 3 bases removed from V and 3 bases from J, the gap between germline ends came to 8 bases. There are 13 residues in the CDR3. The germline V gene has CDR1 SGHNT and CDR2 YENEEA. CDR3 amino acids: CASSFEEDYGYTF. The DNA of the CDR3 is TGTGCCAGCAGCTTCGAGGAGGACTATGGCTACACCTTC. The entire variable domain, with the rest obtained from reference TRBV11-3 and TRBJ1-2, is as follows: EAGVVQSPRYKIIEKKQPVAFWCNPISGHNTLYWYLQNLGQGPELLIRYENEEAVDDSQLPKDRFSAERLKGVDSTLKIQPAELGDSAVYLCASSFEEDYGYTFGSGTRLTVV.

This clonotype has at least ten counts. This rearrangement joins TRBV10-1 to TRBJ2-2; 9 positions match TRBD2. Germline V CDR1 and CDR2: WNHNN, SYGVQD (reference sequence). V lost 6 bases and J lost 7; bases outside the gene matches: 6. This CDR3 spans 14 amino acids. CDR3 coding DNA: TGCGCCAGCAGCCCTAGCGGGAAGGGCGGGGAGCTGTTTTTT. This codes for CASSPSGKGGELFF.

This chain joins TRBV2 and TRBJ1-1; D unclear. The CDR3 length is 11 residues. Germline V gives CDR1 SNHLY, CDR2 FYNNEI. V was pared by 8 bases and J by 11 bases, with 15 bases between. CDR3 DNA: TGTGCCAGCCTCGAATTCGGAGTGGCTTTCTTT. The encoded protein is CASLEFGVAFF.

The chain carries TRBV20-1 and TRBJ2-7, with 13 bases aligning to TRBD2. CDR1 is DFQATT and CDR2 is SNEGSKA in the germline V gene (reference sequence). The CDR3 totals 14 residues. V was clipped by 6 bases and J by 5 bases; unmatched bases: 7. CDR3 sequence: CSAAGTSGMDEQYF. The CDR3 DNA reads as TGCAGTGCAGCCGGGACTAGCGGGATGGACGAGCAGTACTTC.